The 7 T cell receptor beta chains reported below all come from one sample, sequenced in a study of blood T cell repertoires in COVID-19 (dated by TCRdb to 2019 to 2021). To prepare the library, the immunoSEQ multiplex PCR assay was applied. TCRdb limited this immuneACCESS table to in-frame rearrangements with V and J called. A share of clones is missing; checked studies link under half to unresolved V genes, and the rest is unexplained. This sample comprises about 140,000 clones, around 90% of them detected only once. The ten top clones hold less than 2% of the sample. The specimen sequenced was peripheral blood. The receptors were sampled from a woman aged 55-69 years with acute or convalescent COVID-19.

This clone was detected only a few times. The chain couples TRBV7-2 to TRBJ1-2; 7 nucleotides match TRBD1. Germline lookup yields CDR1 SGHTA and CDR2 FQGNSA. Trimming removed 2 bases from V and 5 bases from J; junction bases left unmatched: 11. The CDR3 has 16 amino acids. The CDR3 reads CASSLSPPGQRYGYTF. CDR3 in DNA: TGTGCCAGCAGCTTAAGTCCGCCGGGACAGAGATATGGCTACACCTTC.

This clone was seen only once. The J gene is TRBJ1-4, the V gene TRBV7-2; D gene ambiguous. Deletions cut 2 bases from V and 8 bases from J, with 12 bases between. Germline-derived CDR1 and CDR2 are SGHTA and FQGNSA. The length of the CDR3 is 14 residues. The CDR3: CASSLTQGREKLFF. DNA of the CDR3: TGTGCCAGCAGCTTAACCCAAGGGAGAGAAAAACTGTTTTTT.

V and J are TRBV27 and TRBJ2-5, with unresolved D. The V end lost 4 bases, the J end lost 5 bases, and 14 bases lay between the germline ends. Per the germline V gene, CDR1 is MNHEY and CDR2 is SMNVEV (reference sequence). This CDR3 has 14 amino acids. The CDR3 DNA follows: TGTGCCAGCAGTTCACTACTCACCGGGGAGACCCAGTACTTC. Protein: CASSSLLTGETQYF.

This chain joins TRBV19 and TRBJ1-1; D unclear. CDR1 LNHDA and CDR2 SQIVND come from the germline V gene (reference sequence). V lost 3 bases and J lost 6, with 11 bases in between. This CDR3 has 13 amino acids. The CDR3 here is CASSILNGAEAFF. DNA for the CDR3: TGTGCCAGTAGTATCCTGAACGGGGCTGAAGCTTTCTTT.

V is TRBV21-1 and J is TRBJ2-1; the table calls TRBD1, which could not be checked here. TRBV21-1 is deemed a pseudogene. The CDR3 consists of 13 residues. This CDR3 is CALHRVPDNEQFF. For the CDR3, the DNA is TGTGCCTTACACAGGGTACCCGACAATGAGCAGTTCTTC.

The rearrangement links TRBV25-1 to TRBJ1-2, with 10 bases fitting TRBD1. This CDR3 region has 15 residues. J lost 4 bases, V lost 6 bases, and 8 bases had no gene match. Germline V gene data show CDR1 as MGHDK and CDR2 as SYGVNS. CDR3 bases: TGTGCCAGCAGGACAGACAGGGGGCTTTCCTATGGCTACACCTTC. It specifies CASRTDRGLSYGYTF.

The sample holds a few counts of this clone. This chain links TRBV5-4 with TRBJ1-3, with D possibly matching TRBD1 (5 bases). Germline assignment: CDR1 SGHNT and CDR2 YYREEE (reference sequence). V was trimmed by 4 bases and J by 7 bases, leaving 9 bases between them. The CDR3 is 12 amino acids. The CDR3 reads CASSPRQNTIYF. CDR3 bases: TGTGCCAGCAGCCCTCGACAGAACACCATATATTTT.